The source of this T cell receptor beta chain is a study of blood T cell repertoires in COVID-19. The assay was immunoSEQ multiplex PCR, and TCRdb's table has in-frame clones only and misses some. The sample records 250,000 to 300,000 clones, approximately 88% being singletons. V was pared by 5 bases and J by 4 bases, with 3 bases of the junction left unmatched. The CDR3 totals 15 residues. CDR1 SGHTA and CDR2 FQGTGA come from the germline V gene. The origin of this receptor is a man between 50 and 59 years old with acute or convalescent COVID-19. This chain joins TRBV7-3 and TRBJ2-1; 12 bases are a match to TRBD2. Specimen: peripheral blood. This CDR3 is CASSRTSGVYNEQFF. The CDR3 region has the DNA TGTGCCAGCAGCCGGACTAGCGGGGTATACAATGAGCAGTTCTTC.